Below, 8 T cell receptor beta chains from the same sample are listed, as sequenced in a study of shared clonotypes between healthy human individuals. Only in-frame clones appear in the TCRdb table, and some are missing; sequencing was by immunoSEQ multiplex PCR. The top ten hold 1.5% to 2% of the sample, which has about 2.2 million clones, just over 90% seen once. CD45RO-negative cells were positively selected for CCR7, leaving out terminally differentiated effector memory CD45RA+ cells. The sequenced sample consisted of naive CD8+ T cells from PBMCs. These receptor sequences come from a man in his late teens or twenties in good health. Some clones in this sample may be carry-over from other donors' samples.

This clone was seen a single time. DNA for the CDR3: TGTGCCAAGACCCCCGGACTAGCGGGTTCCATTCTAGCCAAAAACATTCAGTACTTC. This translates into CAKTPGLAGSILAKNIQYF. The chain has TRBV27 and TRBJ2-4; 11 bases align to TRBD2. The germline V gene has CDR1 MNHEY and CDR2 SMNVEV (reference sequence). V dropped 10 bases and J dropped 0; count of bases not matched to a gene: 17. The CDR3 has 19 amino acids.

V is TRBV27 and J is TRBJ1-2; no clear D gene. CDR3 length: 15 amino acids. V dropped 3 bases and J dropped 8 bases, with 19 bases sitting between them. In germline, CDR1 is MNHEY, CDR2 SMNVEV (reference sequence). The CDR3 loop is CASSLRIMDSGGYTF. The CDR3 bases are TGTGCCAGCAGTTTGAGAATAATGGACTCTGGGGGCTACACCTTC.

The rearrangement joins TRBV7-9 to TRBJ2-1; 8 bases match TRBD1. The CDR3 has 13 amino acids. Germline V gene data show CDR1 as SEHNR and CDR2 as FQNEAQ (reference sequence). V lost 1 base, J lost 14 bases, and 7 bases stayed unmatched. The CDR3 DNA follows: TGTGCCAGCAGCTTAGGACGACAGGGGTACGAGTTCTTC. Translating gives CASSLGRQGYEFF.

The chain uses TRBV7-3 and TRBJ2-1; D is undetermined. Germline CDR1 and CDR2: SGHTA and FQGTGA. The CDR3 covers 17 residues. Trimming shortened V by 1 base and J by 0 bases, and 13 bases separated the two germline ends. As DNA, the CDR3 is TGTGCCAGCAGCTTAAGCGGTTATACATTCTCCTACAATGAGCAGTTCTTC. It is translated as CASSLSGYTFSYNEQFF.

V and J are TRBV11-2 and TRBJ2-7; D remains unclear. CDR1 is SGHAT, CDR2 FQNNGV, per germline. This CDR3 is built from 12 residues. Trimming removed 6 bases at V and 5 bases at J, with 11 bases between. The CDR3 sequence: CASRRDWHEQYF. The DNA of the CDR3 is TGTGCCAGCAGACGAGACTGGCACGAGCAGTACTTC.

The chain recombines TRBV9 with TRBJ2-1; D is possibly TRBD1 (5 bases). Germline CDR1 and CDR2: SGDLS and YYNGEE. This CDR3 is built from 14 residues. V was pared by 6 bases and J by 5 bases, with 15 bases between. The CDR3 coding sequence is TGTGCCAGCAACCCCCGGGCAGGGAACAATGAGCAGTTCTTC. Translation gives CASNPRAGNNEQFF.

In regard to this clone: At the DNA level, this CDR3 is encoded by other sequences in the same sample as well. The genes are TRBV5-6 and TRBJ1-2, with D uncertain. Per germline, CDR1 SGHDT and CDR2 YYEEEE. Trimming left V 4 bases short and J 4 bases short, with 11 bases between. The CDR3 sequence is 13 residues long. The CDR3 nucleotides are TGTGCCAGCAGCCTAGAGGGTCTCTATGGCTACACCTTC. It encodes CASSLEGLYGYTF.

This clone occurred a few times. The CDR3 DNA sequence: TGTGCCAGCAGCCCTTCTAACATTCCGGCCCGGGAGCTGTTTTTT. Translation: CASSPSNIPARELFF. The chain joins TRBV9 to TRBJ2-2; no reliable D call. Trimming stripped 4 bases from V and 9 bases from J, with 19 bases between. Germline V CDR1 and CDR2: SGDLS, YYNGEE. This CDR3 has 15 amino acids.